This T cell receptor (beta chain) was retrieved from a study of cytomegalovirus exposure and HLA in healthy donors. The CDR3 loop spans 17 amino acids. The V end was cut by 4 bases, the J end by 1 base, with 17 bases between. CDR1 SGHNT and CDR2 YYREEE come from the germline V gene (reference sequence). Primers: 60 Vbeta forward and 13 Jbeta reverse. Produced via immunoSEQ multiplex PCR; TCRdb's table is partial and in-frame only. The table includes 160,000 or so clones, approximately 79% detected once. The sequence derives from a woman aged 40 to 50 in good health and CMV-seronegative. The chain recombines TRBV5-4 with TRBJ2-2; perhaps TRBD1 as D (5 bases). Sequenced sample: PBMCs. The CDR3 is CASSQRTSPRNTGELFF. DNA of the CDR3: TGTGCCAGCAGCCAACGGACATCCCCGCGGAACACCGGGGAGCTGTTTTTT.